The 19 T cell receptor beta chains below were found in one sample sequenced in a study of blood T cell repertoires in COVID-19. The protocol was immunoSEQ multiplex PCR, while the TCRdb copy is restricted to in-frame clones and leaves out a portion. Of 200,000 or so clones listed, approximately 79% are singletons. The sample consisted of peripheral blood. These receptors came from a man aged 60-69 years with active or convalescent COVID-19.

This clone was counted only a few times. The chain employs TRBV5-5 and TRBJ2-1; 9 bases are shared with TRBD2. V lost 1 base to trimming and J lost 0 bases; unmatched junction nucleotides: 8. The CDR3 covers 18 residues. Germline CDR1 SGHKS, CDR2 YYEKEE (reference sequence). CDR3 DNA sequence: TGTGCCAGCAGCTTGTCTCTGGGTAGCGGGAGCTCCTACAATGAGCAGTTCTTC. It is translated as CASSLSLGSGSSYNEQFF.

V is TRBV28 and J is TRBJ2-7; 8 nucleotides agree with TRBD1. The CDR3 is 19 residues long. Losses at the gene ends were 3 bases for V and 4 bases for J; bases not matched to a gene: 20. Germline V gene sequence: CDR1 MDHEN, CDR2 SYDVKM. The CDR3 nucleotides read TGTGCCAGCAGTTTGTCGGTCAGGGGGCTAGGGCTAGGGGAATACGAGCAGTACTTC. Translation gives CASSLSVRGLGLGEYEQYF.

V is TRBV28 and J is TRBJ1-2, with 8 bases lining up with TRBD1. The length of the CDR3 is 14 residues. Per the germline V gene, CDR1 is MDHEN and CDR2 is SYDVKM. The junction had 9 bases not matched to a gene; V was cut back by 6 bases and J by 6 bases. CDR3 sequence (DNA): TGTGCCAGCAGAGCACAGGACAGGGCAGATGGCTACACCTTC. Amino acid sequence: CASRAQDRADGYTF.

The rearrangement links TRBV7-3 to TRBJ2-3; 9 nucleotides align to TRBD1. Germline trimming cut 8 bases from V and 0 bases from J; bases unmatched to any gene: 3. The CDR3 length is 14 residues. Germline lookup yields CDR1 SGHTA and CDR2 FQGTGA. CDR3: CASGTGTSTDTQYF. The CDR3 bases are TGTGCCAGCGGGACAGGGACCAGCACAGATACGCAGTATTTT.

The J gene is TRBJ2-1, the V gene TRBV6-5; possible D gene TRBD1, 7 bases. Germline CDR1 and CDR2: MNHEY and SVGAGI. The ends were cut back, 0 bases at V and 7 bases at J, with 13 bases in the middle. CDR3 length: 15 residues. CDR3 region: CASSYSQGGWNEQFF. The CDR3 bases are TGTGCCAGCAGTTACTCGCAGGGGGGATGGAATGAGCAGTTCTTC.

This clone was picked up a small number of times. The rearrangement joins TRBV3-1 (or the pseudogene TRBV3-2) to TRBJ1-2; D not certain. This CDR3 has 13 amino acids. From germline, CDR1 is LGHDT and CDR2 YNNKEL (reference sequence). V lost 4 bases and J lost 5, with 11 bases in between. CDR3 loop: CASSPPGDYGYTF. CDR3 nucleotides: TGTGCCAGCAGCCCCCCCGGGGATTATGGCTACACCTTC.

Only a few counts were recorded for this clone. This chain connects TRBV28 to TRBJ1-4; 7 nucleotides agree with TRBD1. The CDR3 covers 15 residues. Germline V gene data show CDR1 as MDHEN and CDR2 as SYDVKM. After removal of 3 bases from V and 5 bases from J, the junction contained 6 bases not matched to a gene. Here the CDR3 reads CASSFTQGRNEKLFF. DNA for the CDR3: TGTGCCAGCAGTTTCACACAGGGGAGAAATGAAAAACTGTTTTTT.

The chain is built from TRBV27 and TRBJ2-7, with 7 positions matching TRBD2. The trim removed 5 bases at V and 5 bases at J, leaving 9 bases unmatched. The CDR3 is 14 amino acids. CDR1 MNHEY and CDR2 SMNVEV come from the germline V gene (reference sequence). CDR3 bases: TGTGCCAGCAGTGGGGGGGTACGTGGCAACGAGCAGTACTTC. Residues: CASSGGVRGNEQYF.

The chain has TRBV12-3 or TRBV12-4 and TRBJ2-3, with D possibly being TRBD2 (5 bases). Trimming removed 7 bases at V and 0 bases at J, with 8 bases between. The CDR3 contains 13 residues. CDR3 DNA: TGTGCCAGCAACCGAGGGAGCACAGATACGCAGTATTTT. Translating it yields CASNRGSTDTQYF.

CDR3 nucleotide sequence: TGTGCCAGCAGCCCCACAGTAGGGCGGGGGAACGAAAAACTGTTTTTT. It encodes CASSPTVGRGNEKLFF. The V and J genes are TRBV28 and TRBJ1-4; D is possibly TRBD1 (5 bases). The V gene's germline CDR1 is MDHEN and CDR2 SYDVKM. The CDR3 runs to 16 residues. The ends were cut back, 6 bases at V and 8 bases at J, with 22 bases in the middle.

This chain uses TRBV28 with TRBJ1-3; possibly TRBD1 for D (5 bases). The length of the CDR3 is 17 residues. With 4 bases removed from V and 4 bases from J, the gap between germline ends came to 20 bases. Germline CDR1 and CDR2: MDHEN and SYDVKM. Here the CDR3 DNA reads TGTGCCAGCAGTTCCTCCCCTGGGGCCCTCCCAGGAAACACCATATATTTT. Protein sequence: CASSSSPGALPGNTIYF.

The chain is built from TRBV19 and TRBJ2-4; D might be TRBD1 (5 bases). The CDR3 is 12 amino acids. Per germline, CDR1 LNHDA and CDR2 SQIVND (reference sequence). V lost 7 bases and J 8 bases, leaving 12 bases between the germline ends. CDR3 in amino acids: CASTASGHIQYF. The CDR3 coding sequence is TGTGCCAGTACTGCCTCAGGGCACATTCAGTACTTC.

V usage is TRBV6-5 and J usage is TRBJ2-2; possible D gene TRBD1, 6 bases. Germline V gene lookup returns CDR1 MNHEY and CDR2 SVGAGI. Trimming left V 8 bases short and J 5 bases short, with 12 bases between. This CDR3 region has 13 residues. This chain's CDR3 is CASQIQGTGELFF. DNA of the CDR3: TGTGCCAGCCAAATCCAGGGGACCGGGGAGCTGTTTTTT.

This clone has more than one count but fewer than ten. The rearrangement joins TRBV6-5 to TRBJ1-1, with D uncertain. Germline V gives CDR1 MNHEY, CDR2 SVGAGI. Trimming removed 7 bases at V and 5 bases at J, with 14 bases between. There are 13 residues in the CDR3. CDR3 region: CASTLLGGTEAFF. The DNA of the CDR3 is TGTGCCAGCACCCTCCTCGGAGGAACTGAAGCTTTCTTT.

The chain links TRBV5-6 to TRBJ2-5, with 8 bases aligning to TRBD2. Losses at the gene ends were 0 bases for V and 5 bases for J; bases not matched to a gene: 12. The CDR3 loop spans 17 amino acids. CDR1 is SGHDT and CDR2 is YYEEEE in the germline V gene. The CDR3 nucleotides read TGTGCCAGCAGCTTGGCCGGGGGGGTAGCGGGAAGGGAGACCCAGTACTTC. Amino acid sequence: CASSLAGGVAGRETQYF.

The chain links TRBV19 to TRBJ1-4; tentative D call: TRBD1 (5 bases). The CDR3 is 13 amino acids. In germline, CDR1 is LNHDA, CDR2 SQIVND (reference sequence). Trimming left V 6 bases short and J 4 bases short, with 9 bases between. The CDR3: CASRRTLNEKLFF. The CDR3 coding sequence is TGTGCCAGTAGGCGGACACTTAATGAAAAACTGTTTTTT.

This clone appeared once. The CDR3 spells CASSRQGSPDTQYF. CDR3 nucleotides: TGTGCCAGCAGCCGACAGGGGTCCCCAGATACGCAGTATTTT. V and J are TRBV3-1 (or the pseudogene TRBV3-2) and TRBJ2-3; TRBD1 agrees at 8 bases. This CDR3 spans 14 amino acids. Germline CDR1 and CDR2: LGHDT and YNNKEL (reference sequence). The trim removed 4 bases at V and 4 bases at J, leaving 4 bases unmatched.

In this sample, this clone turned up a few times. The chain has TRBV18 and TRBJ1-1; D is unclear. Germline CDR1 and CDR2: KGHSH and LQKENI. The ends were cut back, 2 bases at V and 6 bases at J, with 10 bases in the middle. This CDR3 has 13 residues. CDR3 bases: TGTGCCAGCTCACCAATCGGTATCGCTGAAGCTTTCTTT. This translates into CASSPIGIAEAFF.

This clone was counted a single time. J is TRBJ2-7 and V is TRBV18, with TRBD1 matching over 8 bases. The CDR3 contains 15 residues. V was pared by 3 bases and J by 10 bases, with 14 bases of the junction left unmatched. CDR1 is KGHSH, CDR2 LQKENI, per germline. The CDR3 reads CASSPGPGTGLEQYF. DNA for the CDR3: TGTGCCAGCTCACCGGGCCCCGGGACAGGCCTTGAACAGTACTTC.